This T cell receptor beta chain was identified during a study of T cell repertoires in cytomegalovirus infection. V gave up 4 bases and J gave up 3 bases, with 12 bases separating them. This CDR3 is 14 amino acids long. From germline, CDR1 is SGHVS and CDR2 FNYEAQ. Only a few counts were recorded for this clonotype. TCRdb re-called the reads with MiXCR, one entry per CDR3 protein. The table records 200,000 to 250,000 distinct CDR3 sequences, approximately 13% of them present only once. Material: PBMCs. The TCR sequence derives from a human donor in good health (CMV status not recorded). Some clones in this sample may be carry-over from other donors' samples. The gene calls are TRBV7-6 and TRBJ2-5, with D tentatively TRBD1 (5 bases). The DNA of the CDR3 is TGTGCCAGCAGCTACCTAGGGGTAAAAGAGACCCAGTACTTC. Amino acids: CASSYLGVKETQYF.